This T cell receptor (beta chain) was captured in a study of molecular identifiers for immune sequencing clone quantification (dated by TCRdb to between 2018 and 2020). About the investigation overall: For a replicate experiment, RNA from roughly 21,000 or 96,000 naive CD8 T cells was divided into five aliquots, and four of the five aliquots were sequenced. The study was a methods study using CD8 T cells to benchmark molecular-identifier clustering-based TCR repertoire sequencing (MIDCIRS) and TCR RNA copy counting.

Libraries were built with PCR. The sequencing machine was an Illumina MiSeq. Purification of total RNA was performed with the Qiagen AllPrep DNA/RNA kit. Before any analysis, reads coming from multiple sequencing runs of the same library were combined into one pool. Regarding the original processing steps: Reads were retained only if the reads had an exact TCR constant sequence, and the retained reads were trimmed to 150 nt and grouped according to their 12-nt molecular barcodes. Within each barcode group, reads were sub-clustered at a 15% Levenshtein threshold, and quality-weighted consensus sequences were built per RNA molecule. Non-functional sequences were excluded, and lower-count sequences lying one edit away from another sequence were also excluded. Based on a fit of two negative binomial distributions, barcode sub-clusters having less than 20% of the maximum read count were discarded. TCRdb reanalyzed the raw reads on its own, using fastp at Q25 for trimming and MiXCR for clone calling, and kept in-frame beta chains. Every entry covers one CDR3 protein and lists the most common genes and DNA from its rows. The V and J calls reflect TCRdb's pipeline rather than the authors' work. The sample yields about 18,000 distinct CDR3 sequences; about 21% were counted once. The ten largest clones take up approximately 6.4% of the sample.

General findings and caveats noted by the study authors: In CMV-specific effector cells, clones with more than 20 RNA copies contained over 98% of molecules, whereas in naive cells such clones contained under 1% of molecules. Modeling gave 3 to 3.5 recovered TCR RNA copies per cell versus about ten by digital PCR, implying about 30% capture efficiency. Spiked-in Jurkat TCR RNA equivalent to a single cell was reported to be detectable even among 850,000 to 1,000,000 naive CD8 T cells. When barcode sub-clustering was left out, chimeric consensus sequences inflated TCR diversity, with chimeras reaching as high as 47%. Highly expanded clone sizes could be underestimated because identical TCR molecules may share a barcode.

Naive CD8 T cells, defined as CD8+CD4-CCR7+CD45RA+, were FACS-sorted into RLT Plus buffer on a BD FACSAria II. To compare sensitivity, a portion of the naive CD8 T cell RNA was divided evenly between MIDCIRS and a Smart-seq2-style 5'RACE protocol. CD8 T cells were enriched with RosetteSep CD8+ T Cell Enrichment Cocktail and Ficoll-Paque, followed by ACK red cell lysis. Comments on this clonotype: Its antigen is not yet known. No per-base quality is available; no much larger clone lies one base away.

Material for sequencing was naive CD8+ T cells from blood, with Jurkat cell RNA spiked in. The cell subset or site label of this sample denotes: FACS-sorted CD8+CD4-CCR7+CD45RA+ naive T cells. The TCR was taken from a human donor in good health. Some libraries in this study had Jurkat cell RNA spiked in.

The CDR3 region: CASSGPGANEQFF. The nucleotide sequence is given as TGCGCCAGCAGCGGGCCGGGAGCCAATGAGCAGTTCTTC. The sequence links TRBV4-1 to TRBJ2-1; a tentative D call is TRBD2 (6 bases match). The cysteine opens and the phenylalanine closes a CDR3 of 13 amino acids. The only DNA kept is the CDR3, 39 bases in frame from the first base. The junction shows trimming of 5 bases on V and 6 bases on J, plus 11 bases between the germline ends. CDR1 MGHRA and CDR2 YSYEKL are derived from the germline V gene.